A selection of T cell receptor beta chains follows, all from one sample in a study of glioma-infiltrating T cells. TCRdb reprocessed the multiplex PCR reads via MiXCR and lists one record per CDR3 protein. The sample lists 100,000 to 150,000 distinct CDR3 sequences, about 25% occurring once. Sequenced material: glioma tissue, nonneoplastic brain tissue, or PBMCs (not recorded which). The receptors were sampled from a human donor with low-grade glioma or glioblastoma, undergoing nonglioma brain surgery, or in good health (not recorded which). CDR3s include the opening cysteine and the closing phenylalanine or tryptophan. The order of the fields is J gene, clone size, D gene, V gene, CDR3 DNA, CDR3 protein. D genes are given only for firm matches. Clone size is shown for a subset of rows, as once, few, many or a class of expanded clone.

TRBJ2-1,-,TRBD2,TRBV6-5,TGTGCCAGCAGTTACCGGACTACCGGGGGGGCCGGGGTTGAGCAGTTCTTC,CASSYRTTGGAGVEQFF
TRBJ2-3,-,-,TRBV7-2,TGTGCCAGCAGCATGACGTCCGGAAGCACAGATACGCAGTATTTT,CASSMTSGSTDTQYF
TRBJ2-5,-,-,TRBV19,TGTGCCAGTAAAGAGGCGGCCCAAGAGACCCAGTACTTC,CASKEAAQETQYF
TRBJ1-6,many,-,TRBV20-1,TGCAGTGCTTCCGACGCGGCCCGAGGCGATTCACCCCTCCACTTT,CSASDAARGDSPLHF
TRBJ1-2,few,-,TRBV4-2,TGTGCCAGCAGCCAAGAACCGGCCGACACCACCTATGGCTACACCTTC,CASSQEPADTTYGYTF
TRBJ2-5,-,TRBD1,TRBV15,TGTGCCACCAGCACCGGGACAGGGGCACCCCGAGAGACCCAGTACTTC,CATSTGTGAPRETQYF
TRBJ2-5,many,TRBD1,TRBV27,TGTGCCAGCAGAAAGGACAGGGTAGGGGAGACCCAGTACTTC,CASRKDRVGETQYF
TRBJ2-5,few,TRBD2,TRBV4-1,TGCGCCAGCAGCCATAAGCCTAGCGGGGGCCCGGCCCAAGAGACCCAGTACTTC,CASSHKPSGGPAQETQYF
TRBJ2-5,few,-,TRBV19,TGTGCCAGTAGTATGGGGGCGGCCCAAGAGACCCAGTACTTC,CASSMGAAQETQYF
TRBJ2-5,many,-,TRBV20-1,TGCAGTGCAATGGCCCGCCAGGGACGGACCCAGTACTTC,CSAMARQGRTQYF
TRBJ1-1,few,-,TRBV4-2,TGTGCCAGCAGCCAAGATAGGATGGGGACTGAAGCTTTCTTT,CASSQDRMGTEAFF
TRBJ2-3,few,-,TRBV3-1,TGTGCCAGCAGCCAGGACTGGTCGGCGCAGTATTTT,CASSQDWSAQYF
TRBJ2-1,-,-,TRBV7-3,TGTGCCAGCAGCCCTACCCCTCGTGACTACTTTCGGTTCTTC,CASSPTPRDYFRFF
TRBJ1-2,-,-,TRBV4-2,TGTGCCAGCAGCCAAGATCCGGGGAGTGGCTACACCTTC,CASSQDPGSGYTF
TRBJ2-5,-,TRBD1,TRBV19,TGTGCCAGTAGTCCGCCGGGACAGTCAGAGACCCAGTACTTC,CASSPPGQSETQYF
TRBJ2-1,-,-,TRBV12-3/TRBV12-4,TGTGCCATCAGTGAGTCTGGCGGGGAACCCTACAATGAGCAGTTCTTC,CAISESGGEPYNEQFF
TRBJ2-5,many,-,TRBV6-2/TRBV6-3,TGTGCCAGCAGTTACTCAAGACTAGATTACGAGACCCAGTACTTC,CASSYSRLDYETQYF
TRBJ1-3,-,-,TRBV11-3,TGTGCCAGCACGGGATATGGAAACACCATATATTTT,CASTGYGNTIYF
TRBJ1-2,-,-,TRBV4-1,TGCGCCAGCAGCCCCCAGGCGGAGGGGTACTATGGCTACACCTTC,CASSPQAEGYYGYTF
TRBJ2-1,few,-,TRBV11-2,TGTGCCAGCAGCCCGGCCGTTAGCGGACTACGAAATGAGCAGTTCTTC,CASSPAVSGLRNEQFF
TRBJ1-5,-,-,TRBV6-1,TGTGCCAGCACCGGGACCCCTGAGGAGCCCCAGCATTTT,CASTGTPEEPQHF
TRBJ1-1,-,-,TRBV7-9,TGTGCCAGCAGCTTAAAAGGAGGAGGGGCTGAAGCTTTCTTT,CASSLKGGGAEAFF
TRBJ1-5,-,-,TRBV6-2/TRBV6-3,TGTGCCCACAGCGTTGAGCCATTGAAGCCCCAGCATTTT,CAHSVEPLKPQHF
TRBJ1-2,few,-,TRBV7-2,TGTGCCAGCAGCTTATTGGGTCCGGCCGACTATGGCTACACCTTC,CASSLLGPADYGYTF
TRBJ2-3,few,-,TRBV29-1,TGCAGCTCGAAGGACGGCTACACAGATACGCAGTATTTT,CSSKDGYTDTQYF
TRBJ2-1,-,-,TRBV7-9,TGTGCCGGGGCGCCGGGGAACGACAATGAGCAGTTCTTC,CAGAPGNDNEQFF
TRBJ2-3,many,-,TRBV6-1,TGTGCCAGCAGTTCTCACAGGGTCGGTACAGATACGCAGTATTTT,CASSSHRVGTDTQYF
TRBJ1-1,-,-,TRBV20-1,TGCAGTGCTCTTCCCCTAGCAGGGTTTACTGAAGCTTTCTTT,CSALPLAGFTEAFF
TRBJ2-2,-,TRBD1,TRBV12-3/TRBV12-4,TGTGCCAGCAGGCCCGGGACAGGGGGTCATGAGTTGAACACCGGGGAGCTGTTTTTT,CASRPGTGGHELNTGELFF
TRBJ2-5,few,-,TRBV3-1,TGTGCCAGCAGCCGCCCGGGACCGGAGACCCAGTACTTC,CASSRPGPETQYF
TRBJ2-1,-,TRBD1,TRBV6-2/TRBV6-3,TGTGCCAGCAGTCCGACTGGGACAGGGGACTACGAGCAGTTCTTC,CASSPTGTGDYEQFF
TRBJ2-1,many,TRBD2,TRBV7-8,TGTGCCAGCAGTTACAGCGGGGGGCACAATGAGCAGTTCTTC,CASSYSGGHNEQFF
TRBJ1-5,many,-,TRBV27,TGTGCCAGCAGTTTAGCAGTTAGCAATCAGCCCCAGCATTTT,CASSLAVSNQPQHF
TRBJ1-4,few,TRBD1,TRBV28,TGTGCCAGCAGTTTATCAGGACAGGGGTCTAATGAAAAACTGTTTTTT,CASSLSGQGSNEKLFF
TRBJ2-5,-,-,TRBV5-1,TGCGCCAGCAGCTTGAACGCCGAAGAGACCCAGTACTTC,CASSLNAEETQYF
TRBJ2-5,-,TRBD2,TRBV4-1,TGCGCCAGCAGCCAACAGTGGGCCCCTAGCGGGGGGTCCAAAGAGACCCAGTACTTC,CASSQQWAPSGGSKETQYF
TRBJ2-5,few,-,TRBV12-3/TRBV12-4,TGTGCCAGCAACACCCCGGGACCCCTCCTTGGAGAGACCCAGTACTTC,CASNTPGPLLGETQYF
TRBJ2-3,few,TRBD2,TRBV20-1,TGCAGTGCTAGAGATCATAAGCGGGGGCGCACAGATACGCAGTATTTT,CSARDHKRGRTDTQYF
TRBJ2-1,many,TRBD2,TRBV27,TGTGCCAGCAGTCGGGGGGGGGGCGGACTAGCGGGGTACAATGAGCAGTTCTTC,CASSRGGGGLAGYNEQFF
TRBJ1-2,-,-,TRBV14,TGTGCCAGCAGCCCCCGGCACCGAGGGGACTATGGCTACACCTTC,CASSPRHRGDYGYTF
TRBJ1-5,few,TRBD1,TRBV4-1,TGCGCCAGCAGCAGGCGGCAGGGGGCGGACCAGCCCCAGCATTTT,CASSRRQGADQPQHF
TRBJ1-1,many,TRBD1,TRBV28,TGTGCCAGCAGTTCCGGGACAGGGGCCATGAACACTGAAGCTTTCTTT,CASSSGTGAMNTEAFF
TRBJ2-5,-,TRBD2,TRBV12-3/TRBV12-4,TGTGCCAGCAGTTCAGGACTAGCGGGGGGGCCACAGACCCAGTACTTC,CASSSGLAGGPQTQYF
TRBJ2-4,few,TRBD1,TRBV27,TGTGCCAGCAGTTGGGGACAGGGAACCAAAAACATTCAGTACTTC,CASSWGQGTKNIQYF
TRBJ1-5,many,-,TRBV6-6,TGTGCCAGCAGTTACGGTTCACAGTTTGGGAATCAGCCCCAGCATTTT,CASSYGSQFGNQPQHF